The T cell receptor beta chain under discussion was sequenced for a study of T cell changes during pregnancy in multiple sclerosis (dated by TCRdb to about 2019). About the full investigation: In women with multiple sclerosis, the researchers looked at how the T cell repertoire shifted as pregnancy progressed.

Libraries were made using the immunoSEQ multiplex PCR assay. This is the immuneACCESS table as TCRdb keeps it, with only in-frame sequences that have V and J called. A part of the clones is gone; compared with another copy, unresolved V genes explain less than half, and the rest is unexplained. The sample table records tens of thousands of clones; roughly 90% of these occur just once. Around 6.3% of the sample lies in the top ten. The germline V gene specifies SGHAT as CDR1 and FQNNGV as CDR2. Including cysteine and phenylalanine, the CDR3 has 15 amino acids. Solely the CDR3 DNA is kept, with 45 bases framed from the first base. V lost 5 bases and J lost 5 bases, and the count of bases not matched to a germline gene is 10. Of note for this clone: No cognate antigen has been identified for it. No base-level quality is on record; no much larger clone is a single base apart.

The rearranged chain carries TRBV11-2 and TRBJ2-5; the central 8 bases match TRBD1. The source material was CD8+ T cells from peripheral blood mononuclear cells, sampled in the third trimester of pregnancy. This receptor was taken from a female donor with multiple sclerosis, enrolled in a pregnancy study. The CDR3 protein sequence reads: CASSPRTGILETQYF. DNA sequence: TGTGCCAGCAGCCCCCGGACAGGGATCTTGGAGACCCAGTACTTC.